One and the same sample provided the 4 T cell receptor beta chains below, sequenced in a study of T cells after posttransplantation cyclophosphamide. Measured with immunoSEQ multiplex PCR; TCRdb has only the in-frame clones, and not every one. The sample was found to contain 40,000 or so clones, and every one recurs. The sample comprised PBMCs. These receptors originate from a man in his thirties or forties in good health and a related stem cell transplant donor.

Ten or more counts support this clone. The genes are TRBV29-1 and TRBJ2-1; 8 positions agree with TRBD1. The CDR3 spans 14 residues. With V trimmed by 6 bases and J by 1 base, 5 bases remained unmatched. Germline V gene data show CDR1 as SQVTM and CDR2 as ANQGSEA. The CDR3 DNA is TGCAGCGTCGTGACAGGGGAATCCTACAATGAGCAGTTCTTC. This sequence encodes CSVVTGESYNEQFF.

The sample holds many counts of this clone. This chain connects TRBV4-2 to TRBJ1-3; D is perhaps TRBD1 (5 bases). Germline V lookup: CDR1 LGHNA, CDR2 YNFKEQ. The V end lost 0 bases, the J end lost 0 bases, and 12 bases lay between the germline ends. CDR3 length: 17 residues. CDR3 nucleotide sequence: TGTGCCAGCAGCCAAGATAAGGGGAGTGCCTCTGGAAACACCATATATTTT. Translated: CASSQDKGSASGNTIYF.

This clone appeared many times. The rearrangement joins TRBV5-1 to TRBJ2-5; D perhaps matches TRBD1 (5 bases). Germline V gene lookup returns CDR1 SGHRS and CDR2 YFSETQ. The CDR3 totals 15 residues. V was pared by 3 bases and J by 1 base, with 13 bases between. The CDR3 DNA reads TGCGCCAGCAGCTCGGTGGGGCAGTCCCAAGAGACCCAGTACTTC. Its translation: CASSSVGQSQETQYF.

This clone was picked up many times. The chain has TRBV19 and TRBJ1-4; D gene uncertain. The V end lost 6 bases, the J end lost 0 bases, and 8 bases lay between the germline ends. CDR1 is LNHDA, CDR2 SQIVND, per germline (reference sequence). This CDR3 contains 14 residues. CDR3 region: CASRSHTTNEKLFF. The CDR3 nucleotides read TGTGCCAGTAGATCACACACAACTAATGAAAAACTGTTTTTT.